Listed here are 2 T cell receptor beta chains from one sample, sequenced in a study of T cell repertoires in cytomegalovirus infection. Using its own MiXCR run on the reads, TCRdb lists one record per CDR3 protein. The sample holds approximately 100,000 distinct CDR3 sequences, 42% seen once. Which antigens these TCRs recognize remains unknown. Sequencing used CD8+ T cells from cultured PBMCs, obtained from culture after CMV antigen stimulation. These receptors all come from a human donor in good health (CMV status not recorded). Some clones in this sample may be carry-over from other donors' samples.

The V call is TRBV2, the J call TRBJ1-1; tentatively, D is TRBD1 (5 bases). This CDR3 contains 15 residues. Germline V CDR1 and CDR2: SNHLY, FYNNEI. The V end lost 6 bases, the J end lost 3 bases, and 17 bases lay between the germline ends. CDR3 region: CASSYPSGRDTEAFF. In DNA, the CDR3 is TGTGCCAGCAGCTACCCTTCGGGACGGGACACTGAAGCTTTCTTT. The full variable domain, with the rest looked up from reference TRBV2 and TRBJ1-1, is EPEVTQTPSHQVTQMGQEVILRCVPISNHLYFYWYRQILGQKVEFLVSFYNNEISEKSEIFDDQFSVERPDGSNFTLKIRSTKLEDSAMYFCASSYPSGRDTEAFFGQGTRLTVV.

The rearrangement joins TRBV7-9 to TRBJ2-7; D is ambiguous. CDR3 size: 14 residues. CDR1 SEHNR and CDR2 FQNEAQ come from the germline V gene (reference sequence). Trimming took off 8 bases at V and 5 bases at J, with 19 bases between the two ends. This CDR3 is CASAAATSVNEQYF. The CDR3 DNA reads as TGTGCCAGCGCGGCGGCAACATCGGTGAACGAGCAGTACTTC.